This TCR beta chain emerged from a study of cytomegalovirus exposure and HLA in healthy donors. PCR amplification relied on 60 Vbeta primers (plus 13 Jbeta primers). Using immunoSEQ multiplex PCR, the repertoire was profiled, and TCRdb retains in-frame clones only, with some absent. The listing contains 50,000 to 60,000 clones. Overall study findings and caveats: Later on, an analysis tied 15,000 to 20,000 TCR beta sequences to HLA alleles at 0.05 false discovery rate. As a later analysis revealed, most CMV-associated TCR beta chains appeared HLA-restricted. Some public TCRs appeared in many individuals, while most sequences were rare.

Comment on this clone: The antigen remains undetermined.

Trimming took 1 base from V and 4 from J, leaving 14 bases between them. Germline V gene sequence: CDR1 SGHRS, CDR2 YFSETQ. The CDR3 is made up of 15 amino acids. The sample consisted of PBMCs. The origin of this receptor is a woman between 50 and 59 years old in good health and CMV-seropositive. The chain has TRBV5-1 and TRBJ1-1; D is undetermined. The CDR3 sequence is CASSLSPGQGTEAFF. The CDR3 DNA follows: TGCGCCAGCAGCTTGTCCCCAGGCCAAGGCACTGAAGCTTTCTTT.